These 27 T cell receptor beta chains were all obtained from the same sample, sequenced in a study of radiation and T cells in renal cell carcinoma. Time point meaning: blood 4 weeks post-SBRT, at nephrectomy. The treatment was: 15 Gy SBRT to primary tumor, nephrectomy 4 weeks later. The table came from immunoSEQ multiplex PCR; TCRdb's copy has only in-frame clones and leaves some out. The table shows about 83,000 clones, with 70% to 90% occurring only once. The sequencing here drew on blood, taken from a patient whose treatment included radiotherapy and nephrectomy. Receptors were obtained from a woman aged 55 to 70 with renal cell carcinoma.

V usage is TRBV28 and J usage is TRBJ1-4, with D uncertain. Trimming stripped 4 bases from V and 8 bases from J, with 8 bases between. Germline lookup yields CDR1 MDHEN and CDR2 SYDVKM. The CDR3 contains 12 residues. The CDR3 bases are TGTGCCAGCAGTTACGGGTGGGAAAAACTGTTTTTT. Its translation is CASSYGWEKLFF.

The rearrangement links TRBV5-1 to TRBJ1-1; 9 bases match TRBD1. There are 16 residues in the CDR3. V dropped 2 bases and J dropped 0; count of bases not matched to a gene: 5. The V gene's germline CDR1 is SGHRS and CDR2 YFSETQ. In DNA, the CDR3 is TGCGCCAGCAGCTTAGGAACAGGGGGCATGAACACTGAAGCTTTCTTT. This gives the protein CASSLGTGGMNTEAFF.

The chain employs TRBV7-9 and TRBJ1-1; 7 bases align to TRBD1. The V and J ends lost 1 base and 5 bases, in that order; junction bases with no gene match: 7. This CDR3 comprises 15 residues. The germline CDR1 and CDR2 sequences are SEHNR and FQNEAQ (reference sequence). The CDR3: CASSLVGTVETEAFF. Written as DNA, the CDR3 is TGTGCCAGCAGCTTAGTGGGGACAGTAGAAACTGAAGCTTTCTTT. Full variable domain (remainder filled in from reference TRBV7-9 and TRBJ1-1): DTGVSQNPRHKITKRGQNVTFRCDPISEHNRLYWYRQTLGQGPEFLTYFQNEAQLEKSRLLSDRFSAERPKGSFSTLEIQRTEQGDSAMYLCASSLVGTVETEAFFGQGTRLTVV.

This chain connects TRBV11-1 to TRBJ2-7; 8 bases are shared with TRBD2. There are 17 residues in the CDR3. V trimming: 5 bases; J trimming: 1 base; junction bases outside the gene matches: 13. Germline CDR1 reads SGHAT; CDR2 reads FQDESV (reference sequence). The CDR3 here is CASSHVAGLGPSYEQYF. In nucleotides, the CDR3 is TGTGCCAGCAGCCATGTGGCGGGACTAGGCCCATCCTACGAGCAGTACTTC.

The chain combines TRBV30 with TRBJ1-6; maybe TRBD1 (5 bases). The CDR3 runs to 16 residues. Germline-derived CDR1 and CDR2 are GTSNPN and SVGIG (reference sequence). V lost 3 bases to trimming and J lost 3 bases, with 15 bases between them. CDR3 coding DNA: TGTGCCTGGAGCGCTGCCCGGGGGAACTATAATTCACCCCTCCACTTT. Its translation is CAWSAARGNYNSPLHF.

This chain joins TRBV7-9 and TRBJ2-5; the D gene is possibly TRBD1 (6 bases). The J call is in doubt because the DNA end fits TRBJ2-7 better. Germline CDR1 and CDR2: SEHNR and FQNEAQ (reference sequence). The CDR3 sequence is 14 residues long. The CDR3 here is CASSLVNRDYEQYF. The CDR3 DNA reads TGTGCCAGCAGCTTAGTGAACAGGGACTACGAGCAGTACTTC.

The chain employs TRBV5-8 and TRBJ1-1; TRBD1 aligns across 8 bases. This CDR3 region has 16 residues. Germline-derived CDR1 and CDR2 are SGHTS and YDEGEE. With V trimmed by 7 bases and J by 0 bases, 11 bases remained unmatched. CDR3 sequence: CASGGGQVLLNTEAFF. The CDR3 bases are TGTGCCAGCGGGGGGGGACAGGTTCTTTTGAACACTGAAGCTTTCTTT. Combining the CDR3 with reference TRBV5-8 and TRBJ1-1 gives the whole variable domain EAGVTQSPTHLIKTRGQQATLRCSPISGHTSVYWYQQALGLGLQFLLWYDEGEERNRGNFPPRFSGRQFPNYSSELNVNALELEDSALYLCASGGGQVLLNTEAFFGQGTRLTVV.

The chain combines TRBV15 with TRBJ1-2, with D hard to call. Germline V gives CDR1 LNHNV, CDR2 YYDKDF (reference sequence). The CDR3 has 13 residues. V lost 0 bases and J 8 bases, leaving 10 bases between the germline ends. CDR3 amino acids: CATSRDRVYGYTF. In nucleotides, the CDR3 is TGTGCCACCAGCAGAGATCGCGTATACGGCTACACCTTC.

The chain has TRBV19 and TRBJ1-2, with a possible D match to TRBD1 (5 bases). This CDR3 is built from 15 residues. V shed 3 bases and J shed 4 bases, with 15 bases lying between them. CDR1 and CDR2 (germline): LNHDA, SQIVND (reference sequence). CDR3 region: CASSINGQGGYGYTF. CDR3 sequence (DNA): TGTGCCAGTAGTATTAACGGCCAGGGTGGCTATGGCTACACCTTC. Based on the CDR3 plus reference TRBV19 and TRBJ1-2, the full variable domain is DGGITQSPKYLFRKEGQNVTLSCEQNLNHDAMYWYRQDPGQGLRLIYYSQIVNDFQKGDIAEGYSVSREKKESFPLTVTSAQKNPTAFYLCASSINGQGGYGYTFGSGTRLTVV.

In nucleotides, the CDR3 is TGTGCCAGCAGTTCTACAGGGTACCCCACTGAAGCTTTCTTT. Translated: CASSSTGYPTEAFF. The gene calls are TRBV6-5 and TRBJ1-1; D is perhaps TRBD1 (6 bases). Looked up from germline, CDR1 is MNHEY and CDR2 is SVGAGI. The length of the CDR3 is 14 residues. Trimming removed 4 bases from V and 4 bases from J, with 13 bases in between.

V gene TRBV6-7 combines with J gene TRBJ1-2; D might be TRBD1 (6 bases). TRBV6-7 is given ORF status, its function remaining uncertain. V was pared by 0 bases and J by 4 bases, with 15 bases between. CDR3 length: 16 residues. CDR3 DNA: TGTGCCAGCAGTTACTCGATGGTCGGACAGAGCTATGGCTACACCTTC. Its translation is CASSYSMVGQSYGYTF.

The DNA of the CDR3 is TGTGCCAGTAGACTAGCGGGGGGGTCCTACAATGAGCAGTTCTTC. Its protein product is CASRLAGGSYNEQFF. V and J are TRBV19 and TRBJ2-1; 13 bases are a match to TRBD2. V shed 6 bases, J shed 1 base, and the junction held 0 bases outside the gene matches. The germline V gene encodes CDR1 LNHDA and CDR2 SQIVND (reference sequence). CDR3 length: 15 amino acids.

The chain joins TRBV7-2 to TRBJ2-7; D is ambiguous. Looked up from germline, CDR1 is SGHTA and CDR2 is FQGNSA. The CDR3 loop spans 14 amino acids. Trimming stripped 3 bases from V and 2 bases from J, with 11 bases between. The CDR3 DNA reads as TGTGCCAGCAGCTTCCGAGACACTACCTACGAGCAGTACTTC. Translating it yields CASSFRDTTYEQYF.

V and J are TRBV19 and TRBJ1-3; D is perhaps TRBD1 (5 bases). Trimming pared 0 bases from V and 2 bases from J, leaving 14 bases between. The V gene's germline CDR1 is LNHDA and CDR2 SQIVND (reference sequence). CDR3 size: 17 residues. This CDR3 reads CASSIDAGREAGNTIYF. The CDR3 nucleotides are TGTGCCAGTAGTATAGATGCCGGCAGGGAGGCTGGAAACACCATATATTTT.

This rearrangement joins TRBV29-1 to TRBJ1-2; no clear D gene. Trimming pared 7 bases from V and 0 bases from J, leaving 9 bases between. CDR1 is SQVTM, CDR2 ANQGSEA, per germline. The CDR3 is 12 amino acids. CDR3 sequence reads: CSAGRANYGYTF. The CDR3 DNA sequence: TGCAGCGCTGGACGGGCTAACTATGGCTACACCTTC.

This chain uses TRBV7-9 with TRBJ1-1, with TRBD1 matching 11 bases. Per the germline V gene, CDR1 is SEHNR and CDR2 is FQNEAQ (reference sequence). Losses at the gene ends were 3 bases for V and 3 bases for J; bases not matched to a gene: 6. There are 16 residues in the CDR3. CDR3 protein: CASSFGTGGGDTEAFF. The CDR3 DNA follows: TGTGCCAGCAGCTTCGGGACAGGGGGAGGGGACACTGAAGCTTTCTTT.

The J gene is TRBJ1-1, the V gene TRBV19; no definite D call. Germline loops: CDR1 LNHDA, CDR2 SQIVND (reference sequence). The V and J ends lost 3 bases and 1 base respectively, with 9 bases between them. The CDR3 is 14 amino acids. CDR3 DNA sequence: TGTGCCAGTAGTATGGGTCACTCGAACACTGAAGCTTTCTTT. Translating it yields CASSMGHSNTEAFF.

The genes are TRBV9 and TRBJ2-2; 13 bases map to TRBD2. This CDR3 is 16 amino acids long. Germline V gene lookup returns CDR1 SGDLS and CDR2 YYNGEE. Trimming removed 0 bases from V and 7 bases from J; junction bases left unmatched: 3. The CDR3 loop reads CASSVVGLAGNGELFF. CDR3 coding DNA: TGTGCCAGCAGCGTAGTGGGACTAGCGGGAAACGGGGAGCTGTTTTTT. Full variable domain (missing parts from reference TRBV9 and TRBJ2-2): DSGVTQTPKHLITATGQRVTLRCSPRSGDLSVYWYQQSLDQGLQFLIQYYNGEERAKGNILERFSAQQFPDLHSELNLSSLELGDSALYFCASSVVGLAGNGELFFGEGSRLTVL.

The J gene is TRBJ2-5, the V gene TRBV18; 8 bases fit TRBD1. Germline CDR1 KGHSH, CDR2 LQKENI. The CDR3 is 15 amino acids. V gave up 2 bases and J gave up 2 bases; unmatched junction bases: 4. As DNA, the CDR3 is TGTGCCAGCTCACCAACAGGGGGGAATCAAGAGACCCAGTACTTC. It codes for CASSPTGGNQETQYF.

This clone appeared a few times. The chain has TRBV18 and TRBJ1-1, with D maybe TRBD1 (5 bases). V lost 3 bases to trimming and J lost 3 bases, with 11 bases between them. CDR3 size: 14 residues. In germline, CDR1 is KGHSH, CDR2 LQKENI. The CDR3 spells CASSPRSGDTEAFF. CDR3 DNA: TGTGCCAGCTCACCCAGATCGGGGGACACTGAAGCTTTCTTT.

The rearrangement links TRBV6-1 to TRBJ2-7, with TRBD1 identical over 8 bases. The germline V gene has CDR1 MNHNS and CDR2 SASEGT. V gave up 6 bases and J gave up 4 bases; unmatched junction bases: 8. The length of the CDR3 is 14 residues. CDR3 in DNA: TGTGCCAGCAGGACAGGGGCCCTGAATTACGAGCAGTACTTC. Its translation is CASRTGALNYEQYF.

This clone appeared a few times. The gene calls are TRBV6-5 and TRBJ2-2; no firm D call. The CDR3 runs 14 residues. The germline gives CDR1 MNHEY, CDR2 SVGAGI. The V and J ends lost 0 bases and 8 bases respectively, with 10 bases between them. CDR3 in amino acids: CASSYSIARGELFF. DNA of the CDR3: TGTGCCAGCAGTTACTCGATAGCTAGGGGGGAGCTGTTTTTT.

This clone was seen only once. The chain employs TRBV20-1 and TRBJ2-1; D is uncertain. CDR1 and CDR2 from the germline V gene are DFQATT and SNEGSKA (reference sequence). V was trimmed by 0 bases and J by 7 bases, leaving 4 bases between them. CDR3 length: 11 residues. The CDR3 loop reads CSARDENEQFF. CDR3 DNA: TGCAGTGCTAGAGACGAGAATGAGCAGTTCTTC.

The chain recombines TRBV19 with TRBJ1-3; 8 bases align to TRBD1. This CDR3 has 16 amino acids. The V gene end was trimmed by 2 bases and the J gene end by 0 bases; junction bases not matched to a gene: 3. The germline gives CDR1 LNHDA, CDR2 SQIVND (reference sequence). DNA for the CDR3: TGTGCCAGTAGTATACTCGACAGGGGCTCTGGAAACACCATATATTTT. Translating gives CASSILDRGSGNTIYF.

The chain has TRBV14 and TRBJ1-2, with 12 nucleotides matching TRBD1. There are 14 residues in the CDR3. Germline CDR1 reads SGHDN; CDR2 reads FVKESK. With V trimmed by 3 bases and J by 8 bases, 4 bases remained unmatched. CDR3 sequence reads: CASSHGTGGQGYTF. The CDR3 region has the DNA TGTGCCAGCAGCCATGGGACAGGGGGCCAGGGCTACACCTTC.

The chain carries TRBV4-3 and TRBJ2-1, with D tentatively TRBD2 (7 bases). V lost 0 bases, J lost 7 bases, and 10 bases lay in between. CDR1 is LGHNA, CDR2 YSLEER, per germline. There are 14 residues in the CDR3. CDR3 sequence: CASSQEGGGNEQFF. CDR3 nucleotide sequence: TGCGCCAGCAGCCAAGAAGGGGGAGGGAATGAGCAGTTCTTC.

The rearrangement uses TRBV10-3 and TRBJ1-2, with D perhaps TRBD1 (6 bases). The germline V and J ends were trimmed by 6 bases and 5 bases, with 13 bases remaining between them. CDR3 length: 13 residues. Germline CDR1 is ENHRY and CDR2 is SYGVKD. The CDR3 region is CAISAGGGYGYTF. Written as DNA, the CDR3 is TGTGCCATCAGCGCGGGGGGCGGTTATGGCTACACCTTC.